The 15 T cell receptor beta chains below all came from one sample that was sequenced in a study of cytomegalovirus exposure and HLA in healthy donors. TCRdb's copy holds only in-frame clones and misses some; the assay was immunoSEQ multiplex PCR. The sample consists of about 150,000 clones, about 88% of them appearing once. Source material: PBMCs. The receptors shown here come from a man younger than 35 in good health and CMV-seropositive.

The V call is TRBV7-2, the J call TRBJ1-1; 9 bases align to TRBD1. Germline trimming cut 4 bases from V and 1 base from J; bases unmatched to any gene: 4. This CDR3 has 15 amino acids. Per germline, CDR1 SGHTA and CDR2 FQGNSA. CDR3 sequence reads: CASSSGDRANTEAFF. CDR3 coding DNA: TGTGCCAGCAGCTCGGGGGACAGGGCGAACACTGAAGCTTTCTTT. The whole variable domain, remainder taken from reference TRBV7-2 and TRBJ1-1, is GAGVSQSPSNKVTEKGKDVELRCDPISGHTALYWYRQSLGQGLEFLIYFQGNSAPDKSGLPSDRFSAERTGGSVSTLTIQRTQQEDSAVYLCASSSGDRANTEAFFGQGTRLTVV.

In this sample, this clone turned up once. V and J are TRBV21-1 and TRBJ1-3; the D segment call TRBD1 is taken from the table without a DNA check. TRBV21-1 is given as a pseudogene. The CDR3 length is 16 residues. The CDR3 sequence is CASSSGHLRFGNTIYF. The DNA for the CDR3 is TGTGCCAGCAGCAGTGGGCACTTAAGGTTCGGAAACACCATATATTTT.

The rearrangement joins TRBV7-6 to TRBJ2-3; a weak D match, TRBD2 (7 bases). With 3 bases removed from V and 6 bases from J, the gap between germline ends came to 16 bases. Germline V gene lookup returns CDR1 SGHVS and CDR2 FNYEAQ. There are 15 residues in the CDR3. The CDR3 bases are TGTGCCAGCAGCTTGCTAGGGGGGGTTACGGATACGCAGTATTTT. Translating gives CASSLLGGVTDTQYF.

The chain recombines TRBV6-5 with TRBJ2-3; D unclear. The CDR3 runs to 11 residues. Trimming left V 8 bases short and J 3 bases short, with 6 bases between. Germline values: CDR1 MNHEY, CDR2 SVGAGI. The chain's CDR3 is CASGRTDTQYF. As DNA, the CDR3 is TGTGCCAGCGGCAGGACAGATACGCAGTATTTT.

The V gene is TRBV18, the J gene TRBJ1-4, with D hard to call. Per germline, CDR1 KGHSH and CDR2 LQKENI. The CDR3 consists of 12 residues. Trimming stripped 4 bases from V and 8 bases from J, with 8 bases between. CDR3 nucleotide sequence: TGTGCCAGCTCACAGGGAGGGGAAAAACTGTTTTTT. It is translated as CASSQGGEKLFF.

The rearrangement links TRBV6-6 to TRBJ2-1, with TRBD2 matching over 9 bases. This CDR3 has 12 amino acids. Per germline, CDR1 MNHNY and CDR2 SVGAGI (reference sequence). The J segment lost 9 bases and the V segment lost 11 bases, leaving 8 bases of the junction unmatched. The CDR3 bases are TGTGCCGCGGGGGGGCGTAACGGTGAGCAGTTCTTC. Its translation is CAAGGRNGEQFF.

The gene calls are TRBV7-2 and TRBJ2-5; D not resolved. From germline, CDR1 is SGHTA and CDR2 FQGNSA. CDR3 size: 15 residues. V shed 1 base and J shed 5 bases, with 14 bases lying between them. The CDR3 coding sequence is TGTGCCAGCAGCTTAGGTACCACCAACTCCGAGACCCAGTACTTC. Translating it yields CASSLGTTNSETQYF.

The rearrangement joins TRBV27 to TRBJ1-6, with D perhaps TRBD1 (5 bases). Between the trimmed V and J ends, which lost 8 bases and 8 bases, there was a span of 16 bases. Germline CDR1 MNHEY, CDR2 SMNVEV (reference sequence). The CDR3 has 14 residues. The CDR3 sequence is CASGWGVGDSPLHF. The CDR3 region has the DNA TGTGCCAGCGGTTGGGGGGTTGGCGATTCACCCCTCCACTTT.

The V and J genes are TRBV29-1 and TRBJ2-1, with a possible D match to TRBD1 (6 bases). Germline CDR1 is SQVTM and CDR2 is ANQGSEA. The CDR3 sequence is 10 residues long. V was trimmed by 5 bases and J by 7 bases, leaving 6 bases between them. The CDR3 DNA follows: TGCAGCGTTCAGGGGAATGAGCAGTTCTTC. The encoded protein is CSVQGNEQFF.

V usage is TRBV11-2 and J usage is TRBJ2-7; D not certain. The CDR3 length is 12 residues. Deletions cut 0 bases from V and 6 bases from J, with 6 bases between. Germline V gene data show CDR1 as SGHAT and CDR2 as FQNNGV. CDR3 protein: CASSLDQAEQYF. The CDR3 nucleotides are TGTGCCAGCAGCTTAGATCAGGCCGAGCAGTACTTC.

V usage is TRBV5-1 and J usage is TRBJ2-7, with D possibly being TRBD1 (6 bases). CDR1 and CDR2 (germline): SGHRS, YFSETQ. V was pared by 1 base and J by 2 bases, with 13 bases between. The CDR3 contains 15 residues. For the CDR3, the DNA is TGCGCCAGCAGCTTGTTGCCAGGGGAGCCCTACGAGCAGTACTTC. Protein sequence: CASSLLPGEPYEQYF.

The V call is TRBV2, the J call TRBJ2-3; TRBD1 aligns across 7 bases. Germline V gives CDR1 SNHLY, CDR2 FYNNEI. The CDR3 sequence is 17 residues long. Trimming at V came to 6 bases and at J to 2 bases, leaving 14 bases not matched to a gene. The CDR3: CASRRFPGQSYTDTQYF. The DNA for the CDR3 is TGTGCCAGCAGACGTTTTCCGGGACAGAGTTACACAGATACGCAGTATTTT.

V usage is TRBV9 and J usage is TRBJ2-7; 7 nucleotides match TRBD1. CDR3 size: 14 residues. Germline lookup yields CDR1 SGDLS and CDR2 YYNGEE. The V and J ends lost 2 bases and 0 bases, in that order; junction bases with no gene match: 2. The CDR3 DNA follows: TGTGCCAGCAGCGTCGGACAGGCCTCCTACGAGCAGTACTTC. This sequence encodes CASSVGQASYEQYF.

This chain joins TRBV19 and TRBJ2-7, with TRBD1 identical over 11 bases. Trimming removed 6 bases from V and 5 bases from J; junction bases left unmatched: 9. The CDR3 sequence is 15 residues long. Germline V gives CDR1 LNHDA, CDR2 SQIVND (reference sequence). The CDR3 loop is CASSTGTGGRNEQYF. DNA of the CDR3: TGTGCCAGTAGCACTGGGACAGGGGGAAGAAACGAGCAGTACTTC.

The chain couples TRBV4-3 to TRBJ2-7; 9 bases line up with TRBD2. The V gene's germline CDR1 is LGHNA and CDR2 YSLEER. This CDR3 has 15 residues. Trimming cost V 1 base and J 2 bases; bases outside gene matches: 3. This CDR3 reads CASSQVSSGTYEQYF. CDR3 sequence (DNA): TGCGCCAGCAGCCAAGTGTCTAGCGGGACCTACGAGCAGTACTTC.